The next 3 T cell receptor beta chains were all read from a single sample in a study of identical twins. TCRdb recomputed calls from the 5' RACE reads with MiXCR, one row per CDR3 protein. This sample has approximately 620,000 distinct CDR3 sequences, with 8.5% to 9% found just once. The same specimen was also included in a second study, on yellow fever vaccine responses in identical twins.

Source material: PBMCs. The origin of the receptors is a woman aged 18-29 years in good health.

This clonotype was picked up many times. This chain uses TRBV5-4 with TRBJ2-2, with no clear D. V lost 2 bases and J lost 0, with 5 bases in between. CDR3 length: 14 residues. Germline loops: CDR1 SGHNT, CDR2 YYREEE (reference sequence). The CDR3 DNA reads TGTGCCAGCAGCTTCAGTCCGAACACCGGGGAGCTGTTTTTT. Protein: CASSFSPNTGELFF.

The chain joins TRBV5-1 to TRBJ2-2; either TRBD1 or TRBD2 may supply D (6 bases each). This CDR3 is built from 18 residues. Germline V lookup: CDR1 SGHRS, CDR2 YFSETQ. V lost 0 bases to trimming and J lost 0 bases, with 15 bases between them. In nucleotides, the CDR3 is TGCGCCAGCAGCTTGGGGCCCAGGGGAGGATCGAACACCGGGGAGCTGTTTTTT. Translation: CASSLGPRGGSNTGELFF.

This rearrangement joins TRBV11-2 to TRBJ2-3; 8 nucleotides align to TRBD2. Trimming at V came to 2 bases and at J to 2 bases, leaving 6 bases not matched to a gene. The CDR3 length is 16 residues. Germline V lookup: CDR1 SGHAT, CDR2 FQNNGV. The CDR3 region is CASSLSGGGNTDTQYF. Written as DNA, the CDR3 is TGTGCCAGCAGCTTAAGTGGCGGGGGGAACACAGATACGCAGTATTTT.